Below, 13 T cell receptor beta chains from the same sample are listed, as sequenced in a study of T cells after yellow fever vaccination. TCRdb processed the 5' RACE reads anew with MiXCR; each CDR3 protein has one entry. This sample carries some 300,000 distinct CDR3 sequences, around 10% of them seen once, and the ten largest clones take around 3.1%. Sequenced here: CD4+ T cells sorted from PBMCs, sampled 5 days after the yellow fever booster vaccination. These receptors came from a man aged 18-30 years who received the YFV17D yellow fever vaccine.

This clonotype was seen many times. The chain employs TRBV12-3 or TRBV12-4 and TRBJ2-7; 8 nucleotides align to TRBD1. The trim removed 5 bases at V and 2 bases at J, leaving 5 bases unmatched. This CDR3 is built from 14 residues. CDR3 protein: CASSPRQGPYEQYF. Written as DNA, the CDR3 is TGTGCCAGCAGTCCTCGACAGGGGCCCTACGAGCAGTACTTC.

The table lists this clonotype with many counts. The chain employs TRBV12-3 or TRBV12-4 and TRBJ1-5; no firm D call. V lost 6 bases and J lost 2, with 14 bases in between. CDR3 length: 15 residues. The CDR3 loop is CASSPAGRGNQPQHF. The CDR3, as DNA: TGTGCCAGCAGCCCCGCGGGTCGCGGCAATCAGCCCCAGCATTTT.

This clonotype was counted a few times. The chain uses TRBV20-1 and TRBJ2-3; TRBD2 matches 8 bases. With V trimmed by 3 bases and J by 2 bases, 4 bases remained unmatched. Germline V lookup: CDR1 DFQATT, CDR2 SNEGSKA (reference sequence). The CDR3 spans 14 residues. The chain's CDR3 is CSASSGLATDTQYF. For the CDR3, the DNA is TGCAGTGCTAGTTCCGGACTAGCCACAGATACGCAGTATTTT.

This clonotype was recorded many times. The chain has TRBV3-1 and TRBJ2-5; 11 bases are a match to TRBD2. V lost 5 bases, J lost 7 bases, and 9 bases stayed unmatched. The CDR3 consists of 15 residues. Germline values: CDR1 LGHDT, CDR2 YNNKEL (reference sequence). The CDR3 loop reads CASSETSGVIGTQYF. The DNA of the CDR3 is TGTGCCAGCAGCGAGACTAGCGGGGTTATCGGGACCCAGTACTTC.

This chain links TRBV5-4 with TRBJ2-7; D remains unclear. Germline CDR1 SGHNT, CDR2 YYREEE (reference sequence). CDR3 size: 13 residues. Trimming left V 0 bases short and J 3 bases short, with 7 bases between. The CDR3: CASSLGPFYEQYV. DNA of the CDR3: TGTGCCAGCAGCTTGGGGCCCTTCTACGAGCAGTACGTC.

This clonotype has a handful of counts. This chain uses TRBV20-1 with TRBJ2-1, with 13 bases identical to TRBD2. Germline V CDR1 and CDR2: DFQATT, SNEGSKA (reference sequence). V lost 6 bases, J lost 6 bases, and 8 bases stayed unmatched. This CDR3 contains 15 residues. Here the CDR3 DNA reads TGCAGTGCCAACGGACTAGCGGGGGCCCTCAATGAGCAGTTCTTC. This gives the protein CSANGLAGALNEQFF.

This clonotype was recorded many times. The rearrangement links TRBV5-5 to TRBJ2-5; 8 bases line up with TRBD2. The CDR3 extends over 15 amino acids. The germline V gene encodes CDR1 SGHKS and CDR2 YYEKEE (reference sequence). After removal of 0 bases from V and 3 bases from J, the junction contained 4 bases not matched to a gene. CDR3 amino acids: CASSLAPGLEETQYF. CDR3 coding DNA: TGTGCCAGCAGCTTGGCGCCGGGACTAGAAGAGACCCAGTACTTC. The full variable domain, its missing parts supplied by reference TRBV5-5 and TRBJ2-5, is DAGVTQSPTHLIKTRGQQVTLRCSPISGHKSVSWYQQVLGQGPQFIFQYYEKEERGRGNFPDRFSARQFPNYSSELNVNALLLGDSALYLCASSLAPGLEETQYFGPGTRLLVL.

The chain has TRBV6-2 or TRBV6-3 and TRBJ2-4; TRBD2 matches 11 bases. Germline CDR1 is MNHEY and CDR2 is SVGEGT. Trimming took 0 bases from V and 0 from J; bases not matched to a gene: 7. The CDR3 extends over 19 amino acids. This CDR3 reads CASSYSSGGALRAKNIQYF. CDR3 nucleotide sequence: TGTGCCAGCAGTTACTCTAGCGGGGGGGCGCTACGAGCCAAAAACATTCAGTACTTC.

This clonotype was picked up a small number of times. J is TRBJ2-5 and V is TRBV7-6; 7 bases match TRBD1. Unmatched junction bases numbered 9, after V lost 5 bases and J lost 0 bases. Germline V gives CDR1 SGHVS, CDR2 FNYEAQ. CDR3 length: 16 residues. The CDR3 coding sequence is TGTGCCAGCAGCCCTTTGGGACAGACGTACCAAGAGACCCAGTACTTC. Translating gives CASSPLGQTYQETQYF.

The sample holds many counts of this clonotype. The chain combines TRBV10-3 with TRBJ1-5; D perhaps matches TRBD1 (6 bases). V was pared by 6 bases and J by 7 bases, with 10 bases between. CDR3 length equals 12 residues. The germline V gene encodes CDR1 ENHRY and CDR2 SYGVKD. Written as DNA, the CDR3 is TGTGCCATCAGCGAGGGGGGGCAGCCCCAGCATTTT. This encodes CAISEGGQPQHF.

The table lists this clonotype with a few counts. The CDR3, as DNA: TGTGCCAGCAGCTTGACAGCCTCCACTGAAGCTTTCTTT. Translated, it gives CASSLTASTEAFF. The chain combines TRBV7-9 with TRBJ1-1, with D perhaps matching TRBD1 (5 bases). This CDR3 has 13 residues. The germline CDR1 and CDR2 sequences are SEHNR and FQNEAQ (reference sequence). V dropped 3 bases and J dropped 4 bases, with 9 bases sitting between them.

This clonotype was observed a few times. J is TRBJ2-5 and V is TRBV12-3 or TRBV12-4; a weak D match, TRBD1 (6 bases). The V and J ends lost 2 bases and 4 bases respectively, with 8 bases between them. The CDR3 spans 13 residues. The CDR3 sequence is CASSLRTAETQYF. The CDR3 nucleotides are TGTGCCAGCAGTTTAAGGACAGCAGAGACCCAGTACTTC.

This chain joins TRBV7-2 and TRBJ2-7, with 15 bases matching TRBD2. There are 14 residues in the CDR3. Per the germline V gene, CDR1 is SGHTA and CDR2 is FQGNSA. With V trimmed by 5 bases and J by 10 bases, 6 bases remained unmatched. CDR3 nucleotides: TGTGCCAGCAGCCCTCGGACTAGCGGGGGGGCCCAGTACGTC. It is translated as CASSPRTSGGAQYV.